One sample yielded the 28 T cell receptor beta chains listed below, sequenced in a study of T-cell memory formation after mild COVID-19. MiXCR was run by TCRdb on the 5' RACE reads, yielding one entry per CDR3 protein. The data contain about 110,000 distinct CDR3 sequences, under 15% of them singletons. The sequencing input was PBMCs or a T cell subset sorted from them (not recorded which). Receptors originate from an adult woman who had mild COVID-19 (a few samples of this study predate the infection). Cell type and time point are not known.

The chain employs TRBV5-1 and TRBJ1-2, with D maybe TRBD1 (6 bases). This CDR3 has 18 residues. With 1 base removed from V and 3 bases from J, the gap between germline ends came to 22 bases. CDR1 and CDR2 (germline): SGHRS, YFSETQ. The CDR3 reads CASSLLGAEGVSHYGYTF. The CDR3 DNA reads TGCGCCAGCAGCTTGTTGGGCGCCGAGGGGGTTAGTCACTATGGCTACACCTTC.

There are a few counts of this clonotype. The genes are TRBV9 and TRBJ2-7, with a weak D call TRBD1 (5 bases). V was pared by 4 bases and J by 3 bases, with 20 bases between. This CDR3 contains 16 residues. Germline CDR1 is SGDLS and CDR2 is YYNGEE. Here the CDR3 DNA reads TGTGCCAGCAGCTCAGAGTCTGGGCAGGGATTCTACGAGCAGTACTTC. It translates to CASSSESGQGFYEQYF. Filled out from reference TRBV9 and TRBJ2-7, the complete variable domain reads DSGVTQTPKHLITATGQRVTLRCSPRSGDLSVYWYQQSLDQGLQFLIQYYNGEERAKGNILERFSAQQFPDLHSELNLSSLELGDSALYFCASSSESGQGFYEQYFGPGTRLTVT.

The chain recombines TRBV5-1 with TRBJ2-5; perhaps TRBD1 as D (6 bases). Germline lookup yields CDR1 SGHRS and CDR2 YFSETQ. Trimming took off 4 bases at V and 5 bases at J, with 33 bases between the two ends. The CDR3 totals 20 residues. The CDR3 protein is CASSLQLQHTGKGEWETQYF. The CDR3 DNA sequence: TGCGCCAGCAGCCTACAACTCCAACACACAGGGAAGGGGGAATGGGAGACCCAGTACTTC.

This clonotype has only a few counts. This rearrangement joins TRBV5-1 to TRBJ2-7; perhaps TRBD1 as D (6 bases). This CDR3 has 15 amino acids. The germline V gene encodes CDR1 SGHRS and CDR2 YFSETQ. The V gene lost 0 bases and the J gene lost 2 bases, with 12 bases spanning the gap. CDR3 in amino acids: CASSLGRGQTYEQYF. The CDR3 coding sequence is TGCGCCAGCAGCTTGGGCAGGGGACAAACCTACGAGCAGTACTTC.

The rearrangement joins TRBV29-1 to TRBJ1-1; 7 bases align to TRBD1. The V segment lost 3 bases and the J segment 6 bases; nucleotides outside the gene matches: 4. CDR3 length: 12 amino acids. Germline assignment: CDR1 SQVTM and CDR2 ANQGSEA. Here the CDR3 reads CSVETGTPEAFF. Written as DNA, the CDR3 is TGCAGCGTTGAGACAGGGACTCCTGAAGCTTTCTTT.

In its sample, this clonotype was seen a few times. This rearrangement joins TRBV7-9 to TRBJ2-7, with D unresolved. V lost 1 base to trimming and J lost 2 bases, with 15 bases between them. Germline loops: CDR1 SEHNR, CDR2 FQNEAQ (reference sequence). This CDR3 contains 16 residues. The CDR3 DNA is TGTGCCAGCAGCTTAGTCATGGGTGGGCTAGCCTACGAGCAGTACTTC. Encoded protein: CASSLVMGGLAYEQYF.

The chain uses TRBV29-1 and TRBJ1-5; possible D gene TRBD1, 5 bases. Germline-derived CDR1 and CDR2 are SQVTM and ANQGSEA. The CDR3 contains 12 residues. V was cut by 6 bases and J by 11 bases, with 17 bases left in between. The CDR3 loop is CSVIDSSGSQHF. The CDR3 nucleotides read TGCAGCGTCATTGACAGCAGTGGGTCCCAGCATTTT.

This clonotype was detected a few times. The genes are TRBV12-3 or TRBV12-4 and TRBJ1-5, with D tentatively TRBD1 (6 bases). CDR3 length equals 15 residues. V was shortened by 5 bases and J by 1 base, with 12 bases between the two germline ends. The chain's CDR3 is CASSPTGYSNQPQHF. In nucleotides, the CDR3 is TGTGCCAGCAGTCCAACAGGGTACAGCAATCAGCCCCAGCATTTT.

This clonotype has ten or more counts. The J gene is TRBJ2-1, the V gene TRBV7-8; the match to TRBD2 covers 9 bases. The CDR3 loop spans 16 amino acids. V shed 1 base and J 10 bases; nucleotides not matched to a gene: 11. Germline assignment: CDR1 SGHVS and CDR2 FQNEAQ. The CDR3 is CASSLVSGGGAYEQFF. In DNA form, the CDR3 reads TGTGCCAGCAGCTTAGTATCAGGCGGGGGGGCATACGAGCAGTTCTTC.

In the case of this clonotype: The CDR3 end shows no conserved phenylalanine or tryptophan, and so a read error is likely. The rearrangement uses TRBV5-6 and TRBJ2-1; D not certain. Germline lookup yields CDR1 SGHDT and CDR2 YYEEEE. Trimming removed 3 bases at V and 7 bases at J, with 11 bases between. This CDR3 is 13 amino acids long. In DNA form, the CDR3 reads TGTGCCAGCAGCTGGAAGACCCCGAATGAGCAGTTCGTC. Its translation: CASSWKTPNEQFV.

The chain is built from TRBV6-5 and TRBJ2-5, with a tentative D call TRBD1 (5 bases). This CDR3 comprises 15 residues. CDR1 is MNHEY, CDR2 SVGAGI, per germline. V dropped 4 bases and J dropped 5 bases, with 17 bases sitting between them. The CDR3 bases are TGTGCCAGCAGTTTCTTAATAGGGGCCTCGGAGACCCAGTACTTC. This gives the protein CASSFLIGASETQYF.

The CDR3 sequence is CASSLGWGQVYNEQFF. The CDR3 bases are TGTGCCAGCAGCTTAGGTTGGGGACAGGTGTACAATGAGCAGTTCTTC. The gene calls are TRBV5-5 and TRBJ2-1; 8 bases line up with TRBD1. V shed 2 bases and J 4 bases; nucleotides not matched to a gene: 8. CDR3 length: 16 amino acids. In germline, CDR1 is SGHKS, CDR2 YYEKEE (reference sequence).

The chain couples TRBV13 to TRBJ2-1; tentatively, D is TRBD1 (6 bases). Trimming stripped 9 bases from V and 0 bases from J, with 9 bases between. The CDR3 is 13 amino acids. Germline V gene sequence: CDR1 PRHDT, CDR2 FYEKMQ (reference sequence). The CDR3 DNA reads TGTGCCAGTGGGGGCAGCTCCTACAATGAGCAGTTCTTC. Residues: CASGGSSYNEQFF.

There are many counts of this clonotype. The rearrangement links TRBV20-1 to TRBJ2-1; 7 bases agree with TRBD2. The trim removed 1 base at V and 14 bases at J, leaving 17 bases unmatched. Germline V gene lookup returns CDR1 DFQATT and CDR2 SNEGSKA (reference sequence). The CDR3 loop spans 15 amino acids. The CDR3 is CSARAETSPLEVKFF. Here the CDR3 DNA reads TGCAGTGCTAGAGCTGAGACTAGCCCCCTCGAAGTGAAGTTCTTC.

This clonotype was counted between two and nine times. This rearrangement joins TRBV9 to TRBJ2-3; TRBD1 agrees at 7 bases. The trim removed 4 bases at V and 2 bases at J, leaving 10 bases unmatched. The germline CDR1 and CDR2 sequences are SGDLS and YYNGEE. The CDR3 consists of 16 residues. The CDR3 region is CASSTQSGQITDTQYF. The CDR3 nucleotides are TGTGCCAGCAGCACACAATCGGGACAGATCACAGATACGCAGTATTTT.

This clonotype turned up a few times. The CDR3 nucleotides read TGTGCCAGCAGCTTAGTGGTGACAGGTAATCAGCCCCAGCATTTT. Amino acids: CASSLVVTGNQPQHF. The chain links TRBV7-2 to TRBJ1-5; possible D gene TRBD1, 6 bases. Germline V gene sequence: CDR1 SGHTA, CDR2 FQGNSA. This CDR3 is built from 15 residues. V dropped 1 base and J dropped 4 bases, with 11 bases sitting between them. Filled out from reference TRBV7-2 and TRBJ1-5, the complete variable domain reads GAGVSQSPSNKVTEKGKDVELRCDPISGHTALYWYRQSLGQGLEFLIYFQGNSAPDKSGLPSDRFSAERTGGSVSTLTIQRTQQEDSAVYLCASSLVVTGNQPQHFGDGTRLSIL.

This clonotype was recorded a few times. V is TRBV14 and J is TRBJ2-7, with TRBD1 matching over 12 bases. Germline CDR1 is SGHDN and CDR2 is FVKESK. J was trimmed by 7 bases and V by 4 bases; bases with no gene match: 11. There are 16 residues in the CDR3. The CDR3 sequence is CASSPLPGQGAGEQYF. The CDR3 nucleotides are TGTGCCAGCAGCCCCCTACCGGGACAGGGGGCAGGAGAGCAGTACTTC.

Only a few counts were recorded for this clonotype. The V gene is TRBV7-2, the J gene TRBJ2-5; 7 positions agree with TRBD2. This CDR3 comprises 15 residues. V shed 1 base and J 1 base; nucleotides not matched to a gene: 3. Germline V gives CDR1 SGHTA, CDR2 FQGNSA. The CDR3 sequence is CASSLVLAVQETQYF. The CDR3 region has the DNA TGTGCCAGCAGCTTAGTTCTAGCGGTCCAAGAGACCCAGTACTTC.

The chain uses TRBV29-1 and TRBJ2-5; D is perhaps TRBD1 or TRBD2 (6 bases each). Germline V gene data show CDR1 as SQVTM and CDR2 as ANQGSEA. This CDR3 comprises 13 residues. V lost 7 bases and J lost 5, with 17 bases in between. In DNA form, the CDR3 reads TGCAGCGCATGGTGGGGGGCAGGCGAGACCCAGTACTTC. The encoded protein is CSAWWGAGETQYF.

There are many counts of this clonotype. The chain combines TRBV10-3 with TRBJ2-1; TRBD1 aligns across 12 bases. With 6 bases clipped from V and 9 bases from J, the junction kept 6 bases outside the gene matches. This CDR3 has 14 residues. Germline V gene lookup returns CDR1 ENHRY and CDR2 SYGVKD. The CDR3 region is CAIRGDRGRGEQFF. DNA of the CDR3: TGTGCCATCAGGGGGGACAGGGGGCGAGGTGAGCAGTTCTTC.

This clonotype was seen ten or more times. This CDR3 is CASSFPGNEQFF. The DNA of the CDR3 is TGTGCCAGCAGTTTTCCCGGCAATGAGCAGTTCTTC. The chain couples TRBV12-3 or TRBV12-4 to TRBJ2-1; D unresolved. This CDR3 is built from 12 residues. Trimming stripped 3 bases from V and 6 bases from J, with 6 bases between.

The genes are TRBV24-1 and TRBJ2-3, with D tentatively TRBD1 or TRBD2 (5 bases each). Looked up from germline, CDR1 is KGHDR and CDR2 is SFDVKD. V was pared by 5 bases and J by 2 bases, with 10 bases between. The CDR3 extends over 14 amino acids. CDR3 coding DNA: TGTGCCACCAGTGGAGGGGAGCACACAGATACGCAGTATTTT. This codes for CATSGGEHTDTQYF.

The rearrangement joins TRBV7-9 to TRBJ2-3, with 10 bases identical to TRBD1. The CDR3 length is 16 residues. Unmatched junction bases numbered 9, after V lost 5 bases and J lost 4 bases. Germline V gene lookup returns CDR1 SEHNR and CDR2 FQNEAQ (reference sequence). The CDR3 DNA reads TGTGCCAGCAGCACACGGACAGGGGGTTATGCAGATACGCAGTATTTT. It specifies CASSTRTGGYADTQYF.

This clonotype occurred a few times. The CDR3 DNA reads as TGCGCCAGCTCGACCGGGACAGGGGGTCTGGATGAGCAGTTCTTC. Protein: CASSTGTGGLDEQFF. The chain joins TRBV5-1 to TRBJ2-1, with TRBD1 identical over 11 bases. The CDR3 is 15 residues long. Germline CDR1 SGHRS, CDR2 YFSETQ. The trim removed 7 bases at V and 8 bases at J, leaving 11 bases unmatched.

In its sample, this clonotype was seen a few times. In nucleotides, the CDR3 is TGTGCCAGCAGCGTAGCGAGCGGGAGGGCCGAAGAGCAGTTCTTC. Its protein product is CASSVASGRAEEQFF. This chain connects TRBV9 to TRBJ2-1; TRBD2 agrees at 10 bases. Per germline, CDR1 SGDLS and CDR2 YYNGEE. CDR3 length equals 15 residues. Trimming removed 0 bases from V and 10 bases from J; junction bases left unmatched: 7. The whole variable domain, filled in from reference TRBV9 and TRBJ2-1, reads DSGVTQTPKHLITATGQRVTLRCSPRSGDLSVYWYQQSLDQGLQFLIQYYNGEERAKGNILERFSAQQFPDLHSELNLSSLELGDSALYFCASSVASGRAEEQFFGPGTRLTVL.

The gene calls are TRBV7-9 and TRBJ2-7; 8 bases line up with TRBD2. V shed 6 bases, J shed 4 bases, and the junction held 5 bases outside the gene matches. Germline CDR1 reads SEHNR; CDR2 reads FQNEAQ (reference sequence). The CDR3 is 13 residues long. CDR3 nucleotide sequence: TGTGCCAGCAGTCGAACTAGCGGATACGAGCAGTACTTC. The encoded protein is CASSRTSGYEQYF.

V gene TRBV7-6 combines with J gene TRBJ1-1, with 8 nucleotides matching TRBD1. The CDR3 is 16 residues long. The junction had 8 bases not matched to a gene; V was cut back by 4 bases and J by 1 base. Germline CDR1 reads SGHVS; CDR2 reads FNYEAQ. CDR3 in amino acids: CASSSFGGQANTEAFF. DNA of the CDR3: TGTGCCAGCAGCTCCTTCGGGGGACAGGCGAACACTGAAGCTTTCTTT.

The genes are TRBV7-2 and TRBJ2-1; D might be TRBD1 (7 bases). The CDR3 sequence is 19 residues long. Germline CDR1 SGHTA, CDR2 FQGNSA. V lost 2 bases to trimming and J lost 0 bases, with 20 bases between them. The CDR3 region is CASSLLLAGGLSSYNEQFF. CDR3 DNA sequence: TGTGCCAGCAGCTTACTTCTGGCAGGGGGGCTTAGCTCCTACAATGAGCAGTTCTTC.